This passage covers 9 T cell receptor beta chains from one sample sequenced in a study of Graves' ophthalmopathy and Graves' hyperthyroidism. RNA transcripts were the source from which TCR beta CDR3 regions were amplified. After a first-round RT-PCR with HTBI primers, a second-round multiplex PCR was run. TCRdb independently ran MiXCR on the multiplex PCR reads; one entry per CDR3 protein. Of 150,000 to 200,000 distinct CDR3 sequences in the sample, 35% to 50% were seen once. The sample taken for sequencing was peripheral blood. The receptors were sampled from a man under 40 with Graves' ophthalmopathy.

This clonotype was picked up many times. The V call is TRBV10-3, the J call TRBJ1-1; TRBD1 is a possible D gene (6 bases). Deletions cut 3 bases from V and 7 bases from J, with 18 bases between. From germline, CDR1 is ENHRY and CDR2 SYGVKD. There are 15 residues in the CDR3. CDR3 coding DNA: TGTGCCATCAGTGATTCGTTTCGGGGGGGCCTTGAAGCTTTCTTT. Translated, it gives CAISDSFRGGLEAFF.

This clonotype came up many times. This chain connects TRBV29-1 to TRBJ1-1, with D unresolved. V shed 4 bases and J shed 6 bases, with 9 bases lying between them. Germline CDR1 SQVTM, CDR2 ANQGSEA. This CDR3 region has 11 residues. CDR3: CSVGGISEAFF. The CDR3 DNA reads TGCAGCGTTGGGGGAATTTCTGAAGCTTTCTTT.

The chain carries TRBV12-3 or TRBV12-4 and TRBJ2-5, with D perhaps TRBD2 (6 bases). The CDR3 consists of 16 residues. V lost 2 bases and J 5 bases, leaving 18 bases between the germline ends. In DNA form, the CDR3 reads TGTGCCAGCAGTTTAATTAGCGGATTCACTGATGAGACCCAGTACTTC. Its translation is CASSLISGFTDETQYF.

There are a few counts of this clonotype. The chain is built from TRBV2 and TRBJ2-7, with TRBD1 matching 7 bases. The CDR3 is 15 residues long. In germline, CDR1 is SNHLY, CDR2 FYNNEI. After removal of 8 bases from V and 2 bases from J, the junction contained 12 bases not matched to a gene. The CDR3 region is CASRSRQGFTYEQYF. The CDR3 nucleotides read TGTGCCAGCCGATCTAGACAGGGTTTCACCTACGAGCAGTACTTC.

The chain employs TRBV2 and TRBJ2-7, with a possible D match to TRBD2 (5 bases). Germline-derived CDR1 and CDR2 are SNHLY and FYNNEI. The ends were cut back, 1 base at V and 3 bases at J, with 7 bases in the middle. The CDR3 totals 13 residues. CDR3 in DNA: TGTGCCAGCAGTGAAGTACGGGGCTACGAGCAGTACTTC. This sequence encodes CASSEVRGYEQYF.

This clonotype was detected a few times. The chain couples TRBV12-3 or TRBV12-4 to TRBJ1-1; no reliable D call. The CDR3 is 12 residues long. Trimming removed 7 bases at V and 4 bases at J, with 10 bases between. CDR3 residues: CASTRGGTEAFF. CDR3 nucleotide sequence: TGTGCCAGCACCCGGGGAGGCACTGAAGCTTTCTTT.

For this clonotype: One base away lies a much larger clone, so this may be a sequencing read error. This sequence joins TRBV20-1 and TRBJ1-5; 9 bases agree with TRBD1. CDR3 length: 15 residues. Germline loops: CDR1 DFQATT, CDR2 SNEGSKA (reference sequence). DNA for the CDR3: TGCAGTGCTGGAGACAGGGGGGGGGGGAATCAGCCCCAGCATTTT. It specifies CSAGDRGGGNQPQHF.

This rearrangement joins TRBV6-5 to TRBJ2-5, with D unclear. The CDR3 extends over 14 amino acids. Germline V gene lookup returns CDR1 MNHEY and CDR2 SVGAGI. V was trimmed by 3 bases and J by 2 bases, leaving 10 bases between them. CDR3 sequence (DNA): TGTGCCAGCAGTTATCGGAACAGACAAGAGACCCAGTACTTC. Translating it yields CASSYRNRQETQYF.

This chain links TRBV11-2 with TRBJ1-2; the D is unclear. In germline, CDR1 is SGHAT, CDR2 FQNNGV. This CDR3 contains 12 residues. V was clipped by 0 bases and J by 8 bases, with 7 bases between them. As DNA, the CDR3 is TGTGCCAGCAGCTTAGACAGGTTGGGCTACACCTTC. This gives the protein CASSLDRLGYTF.